The rows below give T cell receptor beta chains drawn from one sample of a study of blood T cell repertoires in COVID-19. Sequenced by immunoSEQ multiplex PCR; TCRdb stores in-frame clones only, minus some. The repertoire holds roughly 290,000 clones, with roughly nine tenths as singletons. The sequencing sample was made of PBMCs or T cells enriched from blood (not recorded which). Receptor source: a woman between 40 and 50 years old who had recovered from COVID-19. Both conserved end residues are part of each CDR3. Fields, in order: J gene, V gene, D gene, clone size, CDR3 DNA, CDR3 protein. The D gene is left open where the match is weak. Rows give clone size only sometimes, using once, few, many, or a class for an expanded clone.

j_gene: TRBJ2-1; v_gene: TRBV7-2; d_gene: TRBD2; abundance: .; CDR3nt: TGTGCCAGCAGCTGGTGGGGCGGGAGCTCCTACAATGAGCAGTTCTTC; CDR3aa: CASSWWGGSSYNEQFF
j_gene: TRBJ1-1; v_gene: TRBV28; d_gene: .; abundance: few; CDR3nt: TGTGCCAGCAGCTCCAACGAGGGTAGGATGGCTGAAGCTTTCTTT; CDR3aa: CASSSNEGRMAEAFF
j_gene: TRBJ1-1; v_gene: TRBV6-2/TRBV6-3; d_gene: TRBD1; abundance: .; CDR3nt: TGTGCCAGCAGTAGGGGAACAGGGGGAAGGACTGAAGCTTTCTTT; CDR3aa: CASSRGTGGRTEAFF
j_gene: TRBJ2-6; v_gene: TRBV9; d_gene: TRBD1; abundance: .; CDR3nt: TGTGCCAGCAGCGCCCCCGGGACAGGGGGGGCTGGGGCCAACGTCCTGACTTTC; CDR3aa: CASSAPGTGGAGANVLTF
j_gene: TRBJ2-5; v_gene: TRBV6-2/TRBV6-3; d_gene: TRBD2; abundance: .; CDR3nt: TGTGCCAGCAGTTACCCGGACTCGGGGGAGGGAGAGACCCAGTACTTC; CDR3aa: CASSYPDSGEGETQYF
j_gene: TRBJ2-5; v_gene: TRBV7-2; d_gene: TRBD1; abundance: .; CDR3nt: TGTGCCAGCAGCTTATATCAGGGGGCGTTGGAGACCCAGTACTTC; CDR3aa: CASSLYQGALETQYF
j_gene: TRBJ2-7; v_gene: TRBV28; d_gene: .; abundance: many; CDR3nt: TGTGCCAGCTATAGCTCCAAGGTCGAGCAGTACTTC; CDR3aa: CASYSSKVEQYF
j_gene: TRBJ2-1; v_gene: TRBV7-2; d_gene: .; abundance: once; CDR3nt: TGTGCCAGCAGCTCACAGGGTTACAATGAGCAGTTCTTC; CDR3aa: CASSSQGYNEQFF
j_gene: TRBJ2-3; v_gene: TRBV4-1; d_gene: .; abundance: few; CDR3nt: TGCGCCAGCAGCCGAACTAGCACAGATACGCAGTATTTT; CDR3aa: CASSRTSTDTQYF
j_gene: TRBJ2-1; v_gene: TRBV5-6; d_gene: TRBD2; abundance: .; CDR3nt: TGTGCCAGCAGTAGCGGGGGATCCTACAATGAGCAGTTCTTC; CDR3aa: CASSSGGSYNEQFF
j_gene: TRBJ1-6; v_gene: TRBV28; d_gene: .; abundance: .; CDR3nt: TGTGCCAGCGCCAGGGATTCACCCCTCCACTTT; CDR3aa: CASARDSPLHF
j_gene: TRBJ1-1; v_gene: TRBV14; d_gene: TRBD1; abundance: .; CDR3nt: TGTGCCAGCAGCCAAGGCCTGTACAGGGGGAACACTGAAGCTTTCTTT; CDR3aa: CASSQGLYRGNTEAFF
j_gene: TRBJ2-7; v_gene: TRBV6-5; d_gene: TRBD1; abundance: .; CDR3nt: TGTGCCAGCCTAAAATCGGGGACAGGGTTCAACGAGCAGTACTTC; CDR3aa: CASLKSGTGFNEQYF
j_gene: TRBJ2-7; v_gene: TRBV27; d_gene: .; abundance: .; CDR3nt: TGTGCCAGCAGTTTATCCCGCGGGAACTACGAGCAGTACTTC; CDR3aa: CASSLSRGNYEQYF
j_gene: TRBJ1-2; v_gene: TRBV5-5; d_gene: .; abundance: .; CDR3nt: TGTGCCAGCAGCTTAATAGGGGGGGATAATGGCTACACCTTC; CDR3aa: CASSLIGGDNGYTF
j_gene: TRBJ2-7; v_gene: TRBV27; d_gene: TRBD1; abundance: .; CDR3nt: TGTGCCAGCAGGTCAGACAGGGGACACGAGCAGTACTTC; CDR3aa: CASRSDRGHEQYF
j_gene: TRBJ2-7; v_gene: TRBV9; d_gene: TRBD2; abundance: few; CDR3nt: TGTGCCAGCAGCGCACTAGCGCCTACCTACGAGCAGTACTTC; CDR3aa: CASSALAPTYEQYF
j_gene: TRBJ2-1; v_gene: TRBV24-1; d_gene: TRBD2; abundance: .; CDR3nt: TGTGCCACCAGTGACAGGACTAGCGGGGGTTACAATGAGCAGTTCTTC; CDR3aa: CATSDRTSGGYNEQFF
j_gene: TRBJ1-6; v_gene: TRBV3-1/TRBV3-2; d_gene: TRBD1; abundance: .; CDR3nt: TGTGCCAGCAGCCGTGGGACAGGGGAATGGGCCTATAATTCACCCCTCCACTTT; CDR3aa: CASSRGTGEWAYNSPLHF
j_gene: TRBJ1-2; v_gene: TRBV23-1; d_gene: TRBD1; abundance: .; CDR3nt: TGCGCCAGCAGTCGTTCCGGGACAGGGCCCCTCGGCTACACCTTC; CDR3aa: CASSRSGTGPLGYTF
j_gene: TRBJ2-1; v_gene: TRBV5-6; d_gene: .; abundance: .; CDR3nt: TGTGCCAGCAGCTTGGAGGGGGCGGGAGGTCAGTTCTTC; CDR3aa: CASSLEGAGGQFF
j_gene: TRBJ2-1; v_gene: TRBV16; d_gene: .; abundance: .; CDR3nt: TGTGCCAGCAGCCCGACCCTACTAGCCTCTCGTGGCGTCAATGAGCAGTTCTTC; CDR3aa: CASSPTLLASRGVNEQFF
j_gene: TRBJ2-3; v_gene: TRBV24-1; d_gene: .; abundance: .; CDR3nt: TGTGCCACCGCAGCCCCGACAGGTTCCGATACGCAGTATTTT; CDR3aa: CATAAPTGSDTQYF
j_gene: TRBJ1-2; v_gene: TRBV7-3; d_gene: .; abundance: .; CDR3nt: TGTGCCAGCAGCTCCCTAGACGGCAGCGGCTACACCTTC; CDR3aa: CASSSLDGSGYTF
j_gene: TRBJ2-1; v_gene: TRBV11-2; d_gene: TRBD2; abundance: many; CDR3nt: TGTGCCAGCAGCTCCCATGGACTAGCGAATCGCTACAATGAGCAGTTCTTC; CDR3aa: CASSSHGLANRYNEQFF
j_gene: TRBJ1-4; v_gene: TRBV7-9; d_gene: .; abundance: .; CDR3nt: TGTGCCAGCAGCCTGCGGGGACTAGAAAAACTGTTTTTT; CDR3aa: CASSLRGLEKLFF
j_gene: TRBJ1-2; v_gene: TRBV5-1; d_gene: TRBD1; abundance: .; CDR3nt: TGCGCCAGCAGCCCGGGGACAGGAAACTATGGCTACACCTTC; CDR3aa: CASSPGTGNYGYTF
j_gene: TRBJ2-1; v_gene: TRBV6-5; d_gene: TRBD2; abundance: .; CDR3nt: TGTGCCACAACTAGCGGAGCCTACAATGAGCAGTTCTTC; CDR3aa: CATTSGAYNEQFF
j_gene: TRBJ2-7; v_gene: TRBV9; d_gene: .; abundance: .; CDR3nt: TGTGCCAGCAGCGTAGGTCTAGCATACGAGCAGTACTTC; CDR3aa: CASSVGLAYEQYF
j_gene: TRBJ2-5; v_gene: TRBV5-4; d_gene: TRBD2; abundance: .; CDR3nt: TGTGCCAGCAGCACCTTTTCTGTTGCGGGAGGGCAAGAGACCCAGTACTTC; CDR3aa: CASSTFSVAGGQETQYF
j_gene: TRBJ1-6; v_gene: TRBV5-1; d_gene: .; abundance: .; CDR3nt: TGCGCCAGCAGCTTGGATTCCCTTGATTCACCCCTCCACTTT; CDR3aa: CASSLDSLDSPLHF
j_gene: TRBJ2-7; v_gene: TRBV5-6; d_gene: TRBD1; abundance: .; CDR3nt: TGTGCCAGCAGCTTCCTCCGGGACAGGGCCTACGAGCAGTACTTC; CDR3aa: CASSFLRDRAYEQYF
j_gene: TRBJ2-1; v_gene: TRBV6-5; d_gene: .; abundance: .; CDR3nt: TGTGCCAGCAGCCCCGGGGGAGCAGGGATCCATGAGCAGTTCTTC; CDR3aa: CASSPGGAGIHEQFF
j_gene: TRBJ2-2; v_gene: TRBV5-4; d_gene: .; abundance: .; CDR3nt: TGTGCCAGCAGCTTCAGAGGGAGCAGGACCGGGGAGCTGTTTTTT; CDR3aa: CASSFRGSRTGELFF
j_gene: TRBJ2-2; v_gene: TRBV15; d_gene: .; abundance: .; CDR3nt: TGTGCCACCTCGCGCGGGGCCGGGGAGCTGTTTTTT; CDR3aa: CATSRGAGELFF
j_gene: TRBJ2-2; v_gene: TRBV12-3/TRBV12-4; d_gene: TRBD2; abundance: .; CDR3nt: TGTGCCAGCAGTTTCCGGGGGGGGTTGGAGCTGTTTTTT; CDR3aa: CASSFRGGLELFF
j_gene: TRBJ2-1; v_gene: TRBV9; d_gene: TRBD2; abundance: once; CDR3nt: TGTGCCAGCAGCGTTGGTAGCGGGAGGGTGCAGTTCTTC; CDR3aa: CASSVGSGRVQFF
j_gene: TRBJ2-6; v_gene: TRBV7-9; d_gene: TRBD1; abundance: .; CDR3nt: TGTGCCAGCAGCTTAGGGGGACAGCTTTCTGGGGCCAACGTCCTGACTTTC; CDR3aa: CASSLGGQLSGANVLTF
j_gene: TRBJ2-5; v_gene: TRBV6-5; d_gene: .; abundance: once; CDR3nt: TGTGCCAGCATGCTAGACCAAGAGACCCAGTACTTC; CDR3aa: CASMLDQETQYF
j_gene: TRBJ2-3; v_gene: TRBV19; d_gene: .; abundance: .; CDR3nt: TGTGCCAGTAGTATTTTCGGGGGTGCGGCAGATACGCAGTATTTT; CDR3aa: CASSIFGGAADTQYF
j_gene: TRBJ2-1; v_gene: TRBV11-2; d_gene: TRBD2; abundance: .; CDR3nt: TGTGCCAGCAGCCTAGCGGGATCCTACAATGAGCAGTTCTTC; CDR3aa: CASSLAGSYNEQFF
j_gene: TRBJ2-3; v_gene: TRBV28; d_gene: .; abundance: .; CDR3nt: TGTGCCACCCGTAGCGCCGCAGATACGCAGTATTTT; CDR3aa: CATRSAADTQYF
j_gene: TRBJ1-6; v_gene: TRBV3-1/TRBV3-2; d_gene: TRBD1; abundance: .; CDR3nt: TGTGCCAGCAGCAGGGGACAGAACAATTCACCCCTCCACTTT; CDR3aa: CASSRGQNNSPLHF
j_gene: TRBJ1-6; v_gene: TRBV6-6; d_gene: .; abundance: once; CDR3nt: TGTGCCAGCAGTCTCCCACAAAATTCACCCCTCCACTTT; CDR3aa: CASSLPQNSPLHF
j_gene: TRBJ2-7; v_gene: TRBV19; d_gene: TRBD2; abundance: .; CDR3nt: TGTGCCAGTAGCCTGGTCGGACTAGCGGTTTACGAGCAGTACTTC; CDR3aa: CASSLVGLAVYEQYF